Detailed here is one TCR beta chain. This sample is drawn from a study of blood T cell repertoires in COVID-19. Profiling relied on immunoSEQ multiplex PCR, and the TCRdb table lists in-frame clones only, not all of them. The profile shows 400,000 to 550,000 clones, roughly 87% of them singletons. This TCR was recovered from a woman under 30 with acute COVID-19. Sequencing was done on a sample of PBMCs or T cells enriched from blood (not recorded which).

The CDR3 spells CASRYRETQYF. For the CDR3, the DNA is TGTGCCAGCAGGTACAGAGAGACCCAGTACTTC. The V call is TRBV2, the J call TRBJ2-5; no firm D call. CDR3 length: 11 amino acids. Germline CDR1 is SNHLY and CDR2 is FYNNEI. Trimming stripped 6 bases from V and 4 bases from J, with 6 bases between.